This T cell receptor beta chain comes out of a study of OX40 agonist ivuxolimab in advanced cancers. On this clone itself: The target antigen is unknown.

Study-wide results and caveats: Clonal expansion among partial responders at 0.1-3.0 mg/kg ranked near the lowest. Normalized T-cell clonal expansion was also low in some nonresponders.

CDR3 length equals 14 residues. Germline-derived CDR1 and CDR2 are LNHDA and SQIVND (reference sequence). V lost 3 bases to trimming and J lost 4 bases; unmatched junction nucleotides: 3. Clones were sequenced by immunoSEQ multiplex PCR, and TCRdb holds only the in-frame ones, with some missing. The sample holds fewer than 60,000 clones; approximately 91% are singletons and the top ten take 14%. The V and J genes are TRBV19 and TRBJ1-1; 9 positions agree with TRBD1. This specimen was CD4+ or CD8+ T cells sorted from blood, taken in a trial of the OX40 agonist ivuxolimab. The sequence derives from an adult with an advanced solid tumor such as melanoma, head and neck, liver or kidney cancer. CDR3 residues: CASSIWGQGTEAFF. The CDR3 nucleotides read TGTGCCAGTAGTATCTGGGGACAGGGCACTGAAGCTTTCTTT.